These 2 T cell receptor beta chains originate from one sample sequenced in a study of shared clonotypes between healthy human individuals. The repertoire was sequenced with immunoSEQ multiplex PCR; TCRdb's copy has only in-frame clones and lacks some. The table has 2 million to 2.5 million clones, more than 85% seen once. Selected positively for CCR7 and CD45RO-negative, naive CD8 cells excluded terminally differentiated effector memory CD45RA+ cells. Sequences were obtained from naive CD8+ T cells from PBMCs. These receptors all stem from a man between 18 and 35 years old in good health. Some clones in this sample may be carry-over from other donors' samples.

The rearrangement links TRBV19 to TRBJ1-1; D uncertain. This CDR3 is 12 amino acids long. Germline V gene lookup returns CDR1 LNHDA and CDR2 SQIVND (reference sequence). The V end lost 3 bases, the J end lost 7 bases, and 9 bases lay between the germline ends. CDR3 in DNA: TGTGCCAGTAGTATGGGAGCGGGTGAAGCTTTCTTT. Its protein product is CASSMGAGEAFF.

Here the CDR3 DNA reads TGCGCCAGCAGCCTAGAACTTGGGACTAGCGGGAGGGGGCAGTATTTT. Protein sequence: CASSLELGTSGRGQYF. The rearrangement links TRBV4-1 to TRBJ2-3; 16 bases align to TRBD2. The V gene's germline CDR1 is MGHRA and CDR2 YSYEKL. The V and J ends lost 4 bases and 11 bases, in that order; junction bases with no gene match: 9. This CDR3 comprises 16 residues.